The following is a T cell receptor (beta chain) sequence with its context. Per the original data handling: Reference gene primer amplification yielded estimated nucleated cell counts. TCRdb's copy holds only in-frame clones and misses some; the assay was immunoSEQ multiplex PCR. Clone size and V and J calls were adopted from that table, with D and trimming inferred from the DNA. The sample lists approximately 89,000 clones, roughly 87% occurring once. The source of the sample is a study of blood T cell repertoires in COVID-19. As for the study in general: Samples came from the United States, Italy and Spain, spanning acute and convalescent COVID-19. T cells, B-cell-depleted T cells, or PBMCs provided the cDNA or gDNA that served as material.

The specimen sequenced was peripheral blood. The sequence derives from a man between 65 and 85 years old with acute or convalescent COVID-19.

In nucleotides, the CDR3 is TGTGCCAGCAGTCTGCGACAGGGGTTATTCCCTGAAGCTTTCTTT. As protein: CASSLRQGLFPEAFF. The J gene is TRBJ1-1, the V gene TRBV6-6, with 8 bases lining up with TRBD1. Germline trimming cut 5 bases from V and 6 bases from J; bases unmatched to any gene: 11. Germline values: CDR1 MNHNY, CDR2 SVGAGI (reference sequence). This CDR3 has 15 amino acids.